These T cell receptor beta chains were read from a single sample in a study of OX40 agonist ivuxolimab in advanced cancers. TCRdb's copy holds only in-frame clones and misses some; the assay was immunoSEQ multiplex PCR. The sample lists fewer than 75,000 clones, roughly nine tenths occurring once. Here the sequenced sample was CD4+ or CD8+ T cells sorted from blood, taken in a trial of the OX40 agonist ivuxolimab. These receptors were obtained from an adult with an advanced solid tumor such as melanoma, head and neck, liver or kidney cancer. Both conserved end residues are part of each CDR3. A D gene is named only where the DNA matches it firmly. Not every row has a clone size; where given, it reads once, few, many or a size class.

V gene: TRBV2
J gene: TRBJ2-1
clone size: .
D gene: .
CDR3 protein: CASSEAGSEQFF
CDR3 DNA: TGTGCCAGCAGTGAGGCGGGGTCTGAGCAGTTCTTC

V gene: TRBV5-1
J gene: TRBJ1-2
clone size: .
D gene: .
CDR3 protein: CASSFDGTPEGYGYTF
CDR3 DNA: TGCGCCAGCAGCTTTGACGGGACACCGGAGGGCTATGGCTACACCTTC

V gene: TRBV4-1
J gene: TRBJ2-5
clone size: .
D gene: TRBD2
CDR3 protein: CASSRLAGETQYF
CDR3 DNA: TGCGCCAGCAGCCGGCTAGCGGGAGAGACCCAGTACTTC

V gene: TRBV7-2
J gene: TRBJ2-7
clone size: .
D gene: .
CDR3 protein: CASSLARVYEQYF
CDR3 DNA: TGTGCCAGCAGCTTAGCCAGGGTATACGAGCAGTACTTC

V gene: TRBV10-1
J gene: TRBJ2-3
clone size: .
D gene: .
CDR3 protein: CASSDGGITDTQYF
CDR3 DNA: TGCGCCAGCAGTGACGGGGGTATAACAGATACGCAGTATTTT

V gene: TRBV19
J gene: TRBJ2-1
clone size: .
D gene: .
CDR3 protein: CASSIWGPDNEQFF
CDR3 DNA: TGTGCCAGTAGTATCTGGGGGCCGGACAATGAGCAGTTCTTC

V gene: TRBV7-9
J gene: TRBJ2-3
clone size: .
D gene: .
CDR3 protein: CASGEADTQYF
CDR3 DNA: TGTGCCAGCGGGGAGGCGGATACGCAGTATTTT

V gene: TRBV6-6
J gene: TRBJ2-3
clone size: .
D gene: TRBD2
CDR3 protein: CASSSLAGGTDTQYF
CDR3 DNA: TGTGCCAGCAGTTCACTAGCGGGGGGAACAGATACGCAGTATTTT

V gene: TRBV7-9
J gene: TRBJ2-3
clone size: .
D gene: .
CDR3 protein: CASRRLAEDTQYF
CDR3 DNA: TGTGCCAGCAGACGGCTAGCTGAAGATACGCAGTATTTT

V gene: TRBV7-9
J gene: TRBJ2-3
clone size: .
D gene: .
CDR3 protein: CASSSPGRGGLGDTQYF
CDR3 DNA: TGTGCCAGCAGCTCCCCTGGGAGGGGGGGGCTCGGAGATACGCAGTATTTT

V gene: TRBV6-5
J gene: TRBJ2-7
clone size: .
D gene: TRBD1
CDR3 protein: CASSYSATGDYEQYF
CDR3 DNA: TGTGCCAGCAGTTACTCAGCGACAGGGGACTACGAGCAGTACTTC

V gene: TRBV7-6
J gene: TRBJ2-6
clone size: .
D gene: .
CDR3 protein: CASRPGPGANVLTF
CDR3 DNA: TGTGCCAGCAGACCGGGGCCTGGGGCCAACGTCCTGACTTTC

V gene: TRBV7-9
J gene: TRBJ1-1
clone size: .
D gene: .
CDR3 protein: CASSLAGGTRAFF
CDR3 DNA: TGTGCCAGCAGCTTAGCAGGGGGAACCAGAGCTTTCTTT

V gene: TRBV5-1
J gene: TRBJ2-5
clone size: once
D gene: .
CDR3 protein: CASTYLSGDTQETQYF
CDR3 DNA: TGCGCCAGCACCTACTTATCAGGGGACACCCAAGAGACCCAGTACTTC

V gene: TRBV19
J gene: TRBJ1-6
clone size: few
D gene: TRBD1
CDR3 protein: CASSPGQGLGSPLHF
CDR3 DNA: TGTGCCAGTAGTCCCGGACAGGGATTGGGTTCACCCCTCCACTTT

V gene: TRBV6-5
J gene: TRBJ1-3
clone size: .
D gene: .
CDR3 protein: CASSYSAGNTIYF
CDR3 DNA: TGTGCCAGCAGTTACTCCGCTGGAAACACCATATATTTT

V gene: TRBV29-1
J gene: TRBJ2-3
clone size: .
D gene: .
CDR3 protein: CSVEGGTDTQYF
CDR3 DNA: TGCAGCGTTGAAGGCGGCACAGATACGCAGTATTTT

V gene: TRBV5-1
J gene: TRBJ2-3
clone size: .
D gene: .
CDR3 protein: CASSPLFDKTGLDTQYF
CDR3 DNA: TGCGCCAGCAGCCCCCTCTTCGACAAGACTGGTCTGGATACGCAGTATTTT

V gene: TRBV28
J gene: TRBJ2-7
clone size: .
D gene: TRBD2
CDR3 protein: CASSSGTSGRTQYF
CDR3 DNA: TGTGCCAGCTCCTCCGGGACTAGCGGGAGGACACAGTACTTC

V gene: TRBV7-2
J gene: TRBJ2-3
clone size: .
D gene: TRBD2
CDR3 protein: CASSSTSGRHDTQYF
CDR3 DNA: TGTGCCAGCAGCTCGACTAGCGGGAGGCACGATACGCAGTATTTT

V gene: TRBV6-4
J gene: TRBJ2-6
clone size: .
D gene: .
CDR3 protein: CASSPGFGANVLTF
CDR3 DNA: TGTGCCAGCAGTCCAGGATTTGGGGCCAACGTCCTGACTTTC

V gene: TRBV10-3
J gene: TRBJ1-5
clone size: .
D gene: .
CDR3 protein: CAISESGVYLNQPQHF
CDR3 DNA: TGTGCCATCAGTGAGTCGGGGGTTTACTTGAATCAGCCCCAGCATTTT

V gene: TRBV11-2
J gene: TRBJ1-3
clone size: .
D gene: .
CDR3 protein: CASSPLTGHSSGNTIYF
CDR3 DNA: TGTGCCAGCAGCCCCTTGACGGGACATAGCTCTGGAAACACCATATATTTT

V gene: TRBV25-1
J gene: TRBJ2-3
clone size: .
D gene: .
CDR3 protein: CASSDGARDTQYF
CDR3 DNA: TGTGCCAGCAGTGATGGGGCAAGAGATACGCAGTATTTT

V gene: TRBV4-3
J gene: TRBJ1-1
clone size: once
D gene: .
CDR3 protein: CASSQDGAGAGNTEAFF
CDR3 DNA: TGCGCCAGCAGCCAAGATGGCGCTGGAGCCGGGAACACTGAAGCTTTCTTT

V gene: TRBV7-3
J gene: TRBJ1-1
clone size: .
D gene: .
CDR3 protein: CASSLRREDTEAFF
CDR3 DNA: TGTGCCAGCAGCTTAAGGCGGGAGGACACTGAAGCTTTCTTT

V gene: TRBV19
J gene: TRBJ1-1
clone size: .
D gene: .
CDR3 protein: CASRPGGQRPEGTEAFF
CDR3 DNA: TGTGCCAGTAGGCCCGGCGGACAGAGACCTGAAGGGACTGAAGCTTTCTTT

V gene: TRBV7-2
J gene: TRBJ2-3
clone size: .
D gene: .
CDR3 protein: CASSFQGNGPDTQYF
CDR3 DNA: TGTGCCAGCAGCTTTCAGGGGAATGGTCCAGATACGCAGTATTTT

V gene: TRBV19
J gene: TRBJ2-1
clone size: .
D gene: TRBD2
CDR3 protein: CASSIELAGSYNEQFF
CDR3 DNA: TGTGCCAGTAGTATAGAACTAGCGGGGTCCTACAATGAGCAGTTCTTC

V gene: TRBV5-1
J gene: TRBJ2-5
clone size: once
D gene: .
CDR3 protein: CASSLGGAQYF
CDR3 DNA: TGCGCCAGCAGCTTAGGGGGGGCCCAGTACTTC

V gene: TRBV11-3
J gene: TRBJ1-1
clone size: .
D gene: .
CDR3 protein: CASSLGRVRGTEAFF
CDR3 DNA: TGTGCCAGCAGCTTAGGGCGGGTAAGAGGCACTGAAGCTTTCTTT

V gene: TRBV30
J gene: TRBJ2-4
clone size: .
D gene: .
CDR3 protein: CAWSAGPQKYF
CDR3 DNA: TGTGCCTGGAGTGCCGGGCCCCAGAAGTACTTC

V gene: TRBV10-2
J gene: TRBJ1-1
clone size: .
D gene: .
CDR3 protein: CASSDPRQRLAAFF
CDR3 DNA: TGCGCCAGCAGTGACCCCCGACAGAGACTTGCAGCTTTCTTT

V gene: TRBV5-4
J gene: TRBJ2-7
clone size: .
D gene: .
CDR3 protein: CASRRDNNYEQYF
CDR3 DNA: TGTGCCAGCAGACGGGACAACAACTACGAGCAGTACTTC

V gene: TRBV6-1
J gene: TRBJ1-2
clone size: .
D gene: .
CDR3 protein: CASSEGRRYGYTF
CDR3 DNA: TGTGCCAGCAGTGAGGGGAGGCGGTATGGCTACACCTTC

V gene: TRBV15
J gene: TRBJ2-7
clone size: .
D gene: TRBD1
CDR3 protein: CATSRRRQGEVEQYF
CDR3 DNA: TGTGCCACCAGCAGAAGACGACAGGGAGAAGTCGAGCAGTACTTC

V gene: TRBV6-5
J gene: TRBJ2-7
clone size: .
D gene: TRBD1
CDR3 protein: CASSSRQGLGYEQYF
CDR3 DNA: TGTGCCAGCAGCTCCCGACAGGGTCTGGGTTACGAGCAGTACTTC

V gene: TRBV19
J gene: TRBJ2-7
clone size: .
D gene: .
CDR3 protein: CASSIGVFVGGTSYEQYF
CDR3 DNA: TGTGCCAGTAGTATCGGGGTCTTTGTGGGGGGAACCTCCTACGAGCAGTACTTC

V gene: TRBV7-2
J gene: TRBJ2-3
clone size: .
D gene: TRBD1
CDR3 protein: CASSYWGQDTDTQYF
CDR3 DNA: TGTGCCAGCAGCTACTGGGGACAGGACACAGATACGCAGTATTTT

V gene: TRBV10-1
J gene: TRBJ2-7
clone size: few
D gene: .
CDR3 protein: CASTGVFLSYEQYF
CDR3 DNA: TGCGCCAGCACGGGAGTTTTCCTCTCCTACGAGCAGTACTTC

V gene: TRBV4-2
J gene: TRBJ1-5
clone size: .
D gene: .
CDR3 protein: CASSLAMGNQPQHF
CDR3 DNA: TGTGCCAGCAGCCTCGCAATGGGGAATCAGCCCCAGCATTTT

V gene: TRBV18
J gene: TRBJ2-7
clone size: .
D gene: TRBD2
CDR3 protein: CASSPPSRGDYEQYF
CDR3 DNA: TGTGCCAGCTCACCACCCTCACGGGGGGACTACGAGCAGTACTTC

V gene: TRBV6-1
J gene: TRBJ2-3
clone size: .
D gene: .
CDR3 protein: CASNIALLTDTQYF
CDR3 DNA: TGTGCCAGCAACATAGCTCTGCTCACAGATACGCAGTATTTT

V gene: TRBV9
J gene: TRBJ1-3
clone size: once
D gene: .
CDR3 protein: CASSVGEAGNTIYF
CDR3 DNA: TGTGCCAGCAGCGTAGGGGAAGCGGGAAACACCATATATTTT

V gene: TRBV10-2
J gene: TRBJ1-5
clone size: .
D gene: .
CDR3 protein: CASNETSQPQHF
CDR3 DNA: TGCGCCAGCAACGAGACGTCTCAGCCCCAGCATTTT

V gene: TRBV18
J gene: TRBJ2-7
clone size: .
D gene: .
CDR3 protein: CASSHTDGSSYEQYF
CDR3 DNA: TGTGCCAGCTCACATACTGACGGGAGCTCCTACGAGCAGTACTTC

V gene: TRBV28
J gene: TRBJ1-1
clone size: .
D gene: .
CDR3 protein: CASSFDWGALTEAFF
CDR3 DNA: TGTGCCAGCAGTTTTGATTGGGGGGCCCTCACTGAAGCTTTCTTT

V gene: TRBV7-6
J gene: TRBJ1-4
clone size: .
D gene: .
CDR3 protein: CASSLGANLNEKLFF
CDR3 DNA: TGTGCCAGCAGCTTAGGGGCCAACCTGAATGAAAAACTGTTTTTT

V gene: TRBV19
J gene: TRBJ2-7
clone size: once
D gene: .
CDR3 protein: CASSMTPGNNEQYF
CDR3 DNA: TGTGCCAGTAGTATGACCCCAGGGAACAACGAGCAGTACTTC

V gene: TRBV5-4
J gene: TRBJ1-5
clone size: few
D gene: .
CDR3 protein: CASSLPDQPQHF
CDR3 DNA: TGTGCCAGCAGCTTGCCTGATCAGCCCCAGCATTTT

V gene: TRBV5-6
J gene: TRBJ1-5
clone size: .
D gene: TRBD1
CDR3 protein: CASSSYRGGLPGNQPQHF
CDR3 DNA: TGTGCCAGCAGCTCGTACAGGGGAGGCCTACCCGGTAATCAGCCCCAGCATTTT

V gene: TRBV7-2
J gene: TRBJ2-2
clone size: .
D gene: .
CDR3 protein: CASSLQGTGELFF
CDR3 DNA: TGTGCCAGCAGCCTACAGGGAACCGGGGAGCTGTTTTTT

V gene: TRBV27
J gene: TRBJ2-7
clone size: .
D gene: TRBD2
CDR3 protein: CASSKREGPYEQYF
CDR3 DNA: TGTGCCAGCAGCAAACGGGAGGGCCCCTACGAGCAGTACTTC